What follows are 6 T cell receptor beta chains derived from one specimen sequenced in a study of identifying expanded T cells in peripheral blood. Clones were sequenced by immunoSEQ multiplex PCR, and TCRdb holds only the in-frame ones, with some missing. The table shows some 100,000 clones, with over 80% occurring only once. The sample comprised blood. These receptors all come from a person aged 18 to 75 in good health.

The V gene is TRBV11-2, the J gene TRBJ2-5; D gene ambiguous. Gene TRBJ2-7 matches the end of the DNA better, so the J call may be wrong. The CDR3 has 15 residues. The germline CDR1 and CDR2 sequences are SGHAT and FQNNGV. CDR3 sequence reads: CASSFSRLGTYEQYF. DNA for the CDR3: TGTGCCAGCAGCTTCTCGCGGCTGGGGACCTACGAGCAGTACTTC.

The chain has TRBV9 and TRBJ2-5; TRBD1 is a possible D gene (6 bases). The length of the CDR3 is 15 residues. Germline assignment: CDR1 SGDLS and CDR2 YYNGEE. V was trimmed by 2 bases and J by 0 bases, leaving 11 bases between them. The CDR3 DNA is TGTGCCAGCAGCGTGACTACAGGGTACCAAGAGACCCAGTACTTC. As protein: CASSVTTGYQETQYF.

The chain combines TRBV7-8 with TRBJ2-7; 8 bases map to TRBD1. This CDR3 spans 15 amino acids. Germline CDR1 reads SGHVS; CDR2 reads FQNEAQ. Germline trimming cut 3 bases from V and 4 bases from J; bases unmatched to any gene: 8. In nucleotides, the CDR3 is TGTGCCAGCAGCTTGGGGACAGGCCCTTTTTACGAGCAGTACTTC. Translating it yields CASSLGTGPFYEQYF.

The gene calls are TRBV7-2 and TRBJ1-1, with 8 bases matching TRBD1. Germline-derived CDR1 and CDR2 are SGHTA and FQGNSA. Trimming cost V 4 bases and J 0 bases; bases outside gene matches: 13. The CDR3 covers 18 residues. CDR3 in DNA: TGTGCCAGCAGCTCATACAGATACACAGGGGGATTGAACACTGAAGCTTTCTTT. It is translated as CASSSYRYTGGLNTEAFF.

V and J are TRBV7-9 and TRBJ1-1; D is ambiguous. This CDR3 is built from 13 residues. CDR1 is SEHNR, CDR2 FQNEAQ, per germline (reference sequence). V was cut by 5 bases and J by 4 bases, with 11 bases left in between. Written as DNA, the CDR3 is TGTGCCAGCAGCCCAAGCCGGGGCACTGAAGCTTTCTTT. It specifies CASSPSRGTEAFF.

The rearrangement joins TRBV27 to TRBJ1-5; 8 bases are shared with TRBD1. CDR3 length: 21 amino acids. V shed 2 bases and J 0 bases; nucleotides not matched to a gene: 18. CDR1 MNHEY and CDR2 SMNVEV come from the germline V gene (reference sequence). CDR3 nucleotides: TGTGCCAGCAGTTTAATAGGGACAGGTCATGTCGGTGGGGATAGCAATCAGCCCCAGCATTTT. It translates to CASSLIGTGHVGGDSNQPQHF.